These 8 T cell receptor beta chains came from one sample sequenced in a study of spatial heterogeneity in lung cancer. No antigen has been assigned to these receptors. The time point was: sample taken at primary tumor resection. TCRdb reanalysed the 5' RACE reads using MiXCR and keeps one entry per CDR3 protein. The profile shows some 8,000 distinct CDR3 sequences, roughly 9.6% of them singletons. Broader study findings: Tumors with more nonsynonymous mutations had more expanded intratumoral alpha and beta TCRs.

The sample in question was lung tumor tissue, obtained at surgery. These receptors all stem from a male donor with early-stage non-small cell lung cancer.

This clonotype was counted many times. The chain is built from TRBV5-1 and TRBJ1-2, with TRBD1 as a possible D gene (5 bases). The CDR3 covers 13 residues. CDR1 SGHRS and CDR2 YFSETQ come from the germline V gene. Trimming pared 7 bases from V and 8 bases from J, leaving 18 bases between. The CDR3: CASWGRLREGYTF. Written as DNA, the CDR3 is TGCGCCAGCTGGGGACGTCTGCGCGAAGGCTACACCTTC.

V gene TRBV4-1 combines with J gene TRBJ1-2, with 9 positions matching TRBD1. The CDR3 runs to 15 residues. V shed 0 bases and J 8 bases; nucleotides not matched to a gene: 7. Germline loops: CDR1 MGHRA, CDR2 YSYEKL. The CDR3 loop reads CASSQDLMTGGGYTF. CDR3 DNA sequence: TGCGCCAGCAGCCAAGATCTGATGACAGGGGGAGGCTACACCTTC.

In its sample, this clonotype was seen many times. The chain uses TRBV5-1 and TRBJ1-1; no clear D gene. V lost 3 bases and J lost 1, with 13 bases in between. CDR1 SGHRS and CDR2 YFSETQ come from the germline V gene. This CDR3 has 15 residues. The CDR3: CASSSSSRSNTEAFF. CDR3 DNA: TGCGCCAGCAGCTCTTCTTCGAGGTCGAACACTGAAGCTTTCTTT.

The sample holds many counts of this clonotype. This chain connects TRBV27 to TRBJ2-7; 14 bases map to TRBD2. Germline loops: CDR1 MNHEY, CDR2 SMNVEV (reference sequence). V shed 3 bases, J shed 2 bases, and the junction held 3 bases outside the gene matches. The CDR3 sequence is 16 residues long. The DNA for the CDR3 is TGTGCCAGCAGTTTCCGGGGACTAGCGGGAGCCTACGAGCAGTACTTC. Protein product: CASSFRGLAGAYEQYF.

This clonotype has at least ten counts. The chain uses TRBV28 and TRBJ1-2; D unresolved. Trimming stripped 1 base from V and 2 bases from J, with 5 bases between. The CDR3 has 13 amino acids. The germline CDR1 and CDR2 sequences are MDHEN and SYDVKM. The CDR3 DNA is TGTGCCAGCAGTTTATTACAGAACTATGGCTACACCTTC. The encoded protein is CASSLLQNYGYTF.

This clonotype was found many times. The chain combines TRBV2 with TRBJ1-1; TRBD1 agrees at 9 bases. V was clipped by 10 bases and J by 0 bases; unmatched bases: 12. From germline, CDR1 is SNHLY and CDR2 FYNNEI. This CDR3 has 16 residues. CDR3 DNA: TGTGCCATCCGCGGGGACAGGGAGGTCCTGAACACTGAAGCTTTCTTT. Translated, it gives CAIRGDREVLNTEAFF.

This clonotype is medium-sized (0.01 to 0.1%) in the sample. The V gene is TRBV20-1, the J gene TRBJ1-4; D not resolved. Germline V gene lookup returns CDR1 DFQATT and CDR2 SNEGSKA (reference sequence). The CDR3 covers 14 residues. The V end was cut by 2 bases, the J end by 5 bases, with 12 bases between. The CDR3 protein is CSARMINSNEKLFF. The CDR3 DNA is TGCAGTGCTAGAATGATAAACTCAAATGAAAAACTGTTTTTT.

This clonotype came up many times. The chain has TRBV6-2 or TRBV6-3 and TRBJ2-3, with 10 bases identical to TRBD2. V lost 0 bases, J lost 4 bases, and 7 bases stayed unmatched. The germline V gene has CDR1 MNHEY and CDR2 SVGEGT. The CDR3 loop spans 17 amino acids. This CDR3 reads CASSYSPSGSKPDTQYF. For the CDR3, the DNA is TGTGCCAGCAGTTACTCCCCTAGCGGGAGCAAACCAGATACGCAGTATTTT.